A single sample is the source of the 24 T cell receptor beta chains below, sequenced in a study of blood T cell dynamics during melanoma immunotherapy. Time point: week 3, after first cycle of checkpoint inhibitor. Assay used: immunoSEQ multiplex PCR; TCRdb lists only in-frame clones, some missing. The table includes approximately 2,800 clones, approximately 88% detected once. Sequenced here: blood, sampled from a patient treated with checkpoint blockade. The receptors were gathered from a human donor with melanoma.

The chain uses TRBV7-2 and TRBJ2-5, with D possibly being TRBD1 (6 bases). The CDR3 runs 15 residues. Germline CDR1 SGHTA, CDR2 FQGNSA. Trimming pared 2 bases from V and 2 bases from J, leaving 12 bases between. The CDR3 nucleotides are TGTGCCAGCAGCTTATTTAAGAGGGGGCAAGAGACCCAGTACTTC. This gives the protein CASSLFKRGQETQYF.

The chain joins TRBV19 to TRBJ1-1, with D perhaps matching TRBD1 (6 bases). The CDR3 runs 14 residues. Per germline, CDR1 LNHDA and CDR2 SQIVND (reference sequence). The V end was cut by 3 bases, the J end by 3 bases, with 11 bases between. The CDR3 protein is CASSINRADTEAFF. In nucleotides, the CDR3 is TGTGCCAGTAGTATCAACAGGGCGGACACTGAAGCTTTCTTT.

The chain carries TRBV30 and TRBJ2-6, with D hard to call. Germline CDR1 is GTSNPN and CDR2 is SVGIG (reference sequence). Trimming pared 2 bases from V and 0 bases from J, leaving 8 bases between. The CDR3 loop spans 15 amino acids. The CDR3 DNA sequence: TGTGCCTGGAGTAGCCATTACTCTGGGGCCAACGTCCTGACTTTC. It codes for CAWSSHYSGANVLTF.

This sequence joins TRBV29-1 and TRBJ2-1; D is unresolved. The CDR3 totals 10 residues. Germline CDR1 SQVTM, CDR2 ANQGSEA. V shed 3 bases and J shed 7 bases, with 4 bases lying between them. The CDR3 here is CSVEENEQFF. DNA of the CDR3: TGCAGCGTTGAGGAGAATGAGCAGTTCTTC.

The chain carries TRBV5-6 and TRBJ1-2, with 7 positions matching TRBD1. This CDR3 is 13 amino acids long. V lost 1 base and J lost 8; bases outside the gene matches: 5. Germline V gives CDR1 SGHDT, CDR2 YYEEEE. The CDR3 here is CASSLRQGDGYTF. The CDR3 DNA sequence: TGTGCCAGCAGCTTGAGACAGGGTGACGGCTACACCTTC.

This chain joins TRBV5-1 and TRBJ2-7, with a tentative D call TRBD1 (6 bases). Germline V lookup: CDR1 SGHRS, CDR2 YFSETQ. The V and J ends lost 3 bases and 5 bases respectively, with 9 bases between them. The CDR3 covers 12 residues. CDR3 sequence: CASSSTGHEQYF. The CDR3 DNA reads TGCGCCAGCAGCTCTACAGGGCACGAGCAGTACTTC. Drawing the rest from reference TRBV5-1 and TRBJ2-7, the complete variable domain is KAGVTQTPRYLIKTRGQQVTLSCSPISGHRSVSWYQQTPGQGLQFLFEYFSETQRNKGNFPGRFSGRQFSNSRSEMNVSTLELGDSALYLCASSSTGHEQYFGPGTRLTVT.

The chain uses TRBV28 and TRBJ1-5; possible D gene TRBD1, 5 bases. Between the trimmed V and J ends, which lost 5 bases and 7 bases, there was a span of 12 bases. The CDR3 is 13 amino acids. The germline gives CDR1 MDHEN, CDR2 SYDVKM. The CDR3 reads CASSPSGNQPQHF. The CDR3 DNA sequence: TGTGCCAGCAGTCCCTCAGGGAACCAGCCCCAGCATTTT.

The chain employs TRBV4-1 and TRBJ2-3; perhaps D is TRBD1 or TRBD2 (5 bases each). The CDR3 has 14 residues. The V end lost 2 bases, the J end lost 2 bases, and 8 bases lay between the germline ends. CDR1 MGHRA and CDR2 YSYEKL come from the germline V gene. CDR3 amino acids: CASSQRDHTDTQYF. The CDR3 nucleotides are TGCGCCAGCAGCCAAAGGGACCACACAGATACGCAGTATTTT.

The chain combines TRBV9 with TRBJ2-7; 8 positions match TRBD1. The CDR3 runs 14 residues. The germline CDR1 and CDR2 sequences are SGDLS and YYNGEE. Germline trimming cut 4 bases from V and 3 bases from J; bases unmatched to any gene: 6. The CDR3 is CASSPMDRDYEQYF. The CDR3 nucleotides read TGTGCCAGCAGCCCCATGGACAGGGACTACGAGCAGTACTTC.

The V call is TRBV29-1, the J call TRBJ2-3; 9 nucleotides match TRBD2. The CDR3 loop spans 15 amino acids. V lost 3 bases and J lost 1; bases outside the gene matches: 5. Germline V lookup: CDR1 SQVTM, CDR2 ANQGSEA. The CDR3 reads CSVEGAGGGTDTQYF. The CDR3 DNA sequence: TGCAGCGTTGAGGGAGCGGGAGGAGGCACAGATACGCAGTATTTT.

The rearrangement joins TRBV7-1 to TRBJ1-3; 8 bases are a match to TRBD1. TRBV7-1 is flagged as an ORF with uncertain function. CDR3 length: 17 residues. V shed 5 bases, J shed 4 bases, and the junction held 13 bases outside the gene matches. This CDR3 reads CASSLARGREPGNTIYF. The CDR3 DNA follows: TGTGCCAGCAGCCTCGCCAGGGGGCGAGAACCCGGAAACACCATATATTTT.

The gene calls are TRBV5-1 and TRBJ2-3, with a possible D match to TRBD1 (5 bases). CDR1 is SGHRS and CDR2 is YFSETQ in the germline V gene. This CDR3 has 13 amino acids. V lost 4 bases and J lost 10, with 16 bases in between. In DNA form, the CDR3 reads TGCGCCAGCAGCCCTGGTTTGGGGCCGGCGCAGTATTTT. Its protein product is CASSPGLGPAQYF.

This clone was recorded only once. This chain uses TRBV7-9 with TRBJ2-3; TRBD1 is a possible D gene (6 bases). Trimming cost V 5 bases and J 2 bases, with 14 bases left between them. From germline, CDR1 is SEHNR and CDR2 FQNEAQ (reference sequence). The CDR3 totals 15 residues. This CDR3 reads CASSTTDRHTDTQYF. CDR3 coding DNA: TGTGCCAGCAGCACCACGGACAGACACACAGATACGCAGTATTTT.

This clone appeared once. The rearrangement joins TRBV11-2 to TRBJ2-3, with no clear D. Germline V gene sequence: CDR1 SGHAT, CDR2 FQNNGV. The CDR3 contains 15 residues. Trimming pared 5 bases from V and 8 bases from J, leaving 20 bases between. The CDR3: CASSSLLAQVFTQYF. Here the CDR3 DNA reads TGTGCCAGCAGCAGCTTGTTGGCCCAGGTTTTTACGCAGTATTTT.

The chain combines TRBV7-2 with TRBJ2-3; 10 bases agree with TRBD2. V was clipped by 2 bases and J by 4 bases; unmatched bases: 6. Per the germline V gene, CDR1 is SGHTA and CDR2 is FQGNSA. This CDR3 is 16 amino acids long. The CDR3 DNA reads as TGTGCCAGCAGCTTAAACCTAGCGGGAGTATCAGATACGCAGTATTTT. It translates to CASSLNLAGVSDTQYF.

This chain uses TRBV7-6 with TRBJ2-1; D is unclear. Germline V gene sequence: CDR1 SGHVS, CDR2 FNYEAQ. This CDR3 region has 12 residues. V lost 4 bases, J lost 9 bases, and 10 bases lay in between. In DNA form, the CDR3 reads TGTGCCAGCAGCTCGGACCCGGGTGAGCAGTTCTTC. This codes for CASSSDPGEQFF.

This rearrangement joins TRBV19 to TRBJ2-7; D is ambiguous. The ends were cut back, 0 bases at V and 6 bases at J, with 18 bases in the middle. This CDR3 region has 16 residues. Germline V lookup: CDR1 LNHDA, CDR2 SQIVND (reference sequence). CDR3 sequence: CASSIEATNLLREQYF. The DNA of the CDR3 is TGTGCCAGTAGTATAGAAGCCACCAACCTCCTACGCGAGCAGTACTTC. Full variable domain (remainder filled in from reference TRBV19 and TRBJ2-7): DGGITQSPKYLFRKEGQNVTLSCEQNLNHDAMYWYRQDPGQGLRLIYYSQIVNDFQKGDIAEGYSVSREKKESFPLTVTSAQKNPTAFYLCASSIEATNLLREQYFGPGTRLTVT.

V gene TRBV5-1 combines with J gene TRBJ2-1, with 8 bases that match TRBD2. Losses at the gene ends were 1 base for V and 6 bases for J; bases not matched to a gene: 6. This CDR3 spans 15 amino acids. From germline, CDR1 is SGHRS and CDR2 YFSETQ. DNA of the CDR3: TGCGCCAGCAGCTTGCTGGCGGGAGGTGCCAATGAGCAGTTCTTC. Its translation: CASSLLAGGANEQFF.

The CDR3 here is CASSRDREDEQYF. CDR3 nucleotides: TGTGCCAGCAGCAGAGACAGGGAAGACGAGCAGTACTTC. The J gene is TRBJ2-7, the V gene TRBV7-3; 7 nucleotides match TRBD1. Per germline, CDR1 SGHTA and CDR2 FQGTGA. The V and J ends lost 5 bases and 5 bases, in that order; junction bases with no gene match: 6. The CDR3 loop spans 13 amino acids.

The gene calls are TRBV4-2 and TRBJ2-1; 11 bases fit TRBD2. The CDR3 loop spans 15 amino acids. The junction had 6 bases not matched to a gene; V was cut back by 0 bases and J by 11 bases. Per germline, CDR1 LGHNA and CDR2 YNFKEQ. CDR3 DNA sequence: TGTGCCAGCAGCCAAGAACTAGCGGGAGACCGGAAGCAGTTCTTC. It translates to CASSQELAGDRKQFF.

The CDR3: CATQTGTVISPLHF. CDR3 nucleotides: TGTGCCACTCAGACAGGGACCGTGATTTCACCCCTCCACTTT. This chain uses TRBV7-2 with TRBJ1-6; 7 nucleotides agree with TRBD1. CDR3 length: 14 residues. Germline V gene data show CDR1 as SGHTA and CDR2 as FQGNSA. The junction had 12 bases not matched to a gene; V was cut back by 10 bases and J by 9 bases.

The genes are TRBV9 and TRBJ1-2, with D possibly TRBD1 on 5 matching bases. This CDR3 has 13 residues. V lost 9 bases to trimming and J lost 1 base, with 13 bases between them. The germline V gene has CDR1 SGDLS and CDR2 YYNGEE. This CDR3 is CATSPGGNYGYTF. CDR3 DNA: TGTGCCACCTCACCCGGGGGTAACTATGGCTACACCTTC.

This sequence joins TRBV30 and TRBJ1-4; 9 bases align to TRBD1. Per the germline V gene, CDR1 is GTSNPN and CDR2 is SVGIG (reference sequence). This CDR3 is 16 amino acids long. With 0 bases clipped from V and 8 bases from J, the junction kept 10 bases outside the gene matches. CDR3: CAWSVIWGQGPEKLFF. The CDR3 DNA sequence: TGTGCCTGGAGTGTAATATGGGGACAGGGCCCCGAAAAACTGTTTTTT.

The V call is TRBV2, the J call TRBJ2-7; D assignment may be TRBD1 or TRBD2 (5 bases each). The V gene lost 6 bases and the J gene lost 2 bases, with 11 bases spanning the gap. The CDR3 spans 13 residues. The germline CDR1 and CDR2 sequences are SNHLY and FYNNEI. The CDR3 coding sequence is TGTGCCAGCAGATCATTGGGGGCCTACGAGCAGTACTTC. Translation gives CASRSLGAYEQYF.